The 21 T cell receptor beta chains listed next were all sequenced from one sample in a study of blood T cell repertoires in COVID-19 (dated by TCRdb to 2018 to 2020). Receptor libraries were prepared by the immunoSEQ multiplex PCR assay. The table comes from immuneACCESS by way of TCRdb, which keeps in-frame sequences with V and J called. Part of the clones is missing from these tables; in studies checked, under half for an unresolved V gene and the rest for unknown reasons. The sample yields about 170,000 clones; roughly 90% were counted once. The top ten hold roughly 0.77% of the sample. Sequencing was done on a sample of PBMCs or T cells enriched from blood (not recorded which). These receptors came from a woman between 18 and 29 years old who had recovered from COVID-19.

The CDR3 DNA is TGTGCCAGCAGTTACCCAAGGACAGGGGGCATCTCCTACAATGAGCAGTTCTTC. This codes for CASSYPRTGGISYNEQFF. The chain has TRBV28 and TRBJ2-1; 11 bases align to TRBD1. The J segment lost 0 bases and the V segment lost 4 bases, leaving 8 bases of the junction unmatched. Germline loops: CDR1 MDHEN, CDR2 SYDVKM. The CDR3 runs to 18 residues. Drawing the rest from reference TRBV28 and TRBJ2-1, the complete variable domain is DVKVTQSSRYLVKRTGEKVFLECVQDMDHENMFWYRQDPGLGLRLIYFSYDVKMKEKGDIPEGYSVSREKKERFSLILESASTNQTSMYLCASSYPRTGGISYNEQFFGPGTRLTVL.

CDR3: CASSAHRGRVNTEAFF. For the CDR3, the DNA is TGTGCCAGCAGTGCCCACAGGGGTAGGGTGAACACTGAAGCTTTCTTT. V usage is TRBV28 and J usage is TRBJ1-1; TRBD1 aligns across 7 bases. This CDR3 contains 16 residues. Germline V gives CDR1 MDHEN, CDR2 SYDVKM. J lost 0 bases, V lost 5 bases, and 9 bases had no gene match.

V usage is TRBV28 and J usage is TRBJ1-3; D gene unclear. The CDR3 consists of 17 residues. V lost 2 bases, J lost 4 bases, and 18 bases lay in between. The V gene's germline CDR1 is MDHEN and CDR2 SYDVKM. CDR3 DNA sequence: TGTGCCAGCAGTTTAGGCCTGACGTGGAGGGAAGGAAACACCATATATTTT. It encodes CASSLGLTWREGNTIYF.

The chain couples TRBV3-1 (or the pseudogene TRBV3-2) to TRBJ2-5; tentatively, D is TRBD1 (5 bases). CDR1 and CDR2 (germline): LGHDT, YNNKEL (reference sequence). The CDR3 runs to 14 residues. Trimming cost V 6 bases and J 2 bases, with 13 bases left between them. As DNA, the CDR3 is TGTGCCAGCAGAAACCGACAGTCACAAGAGACCCAGTACTTC. Protein product: CASRNRQSQETQYF.

V and J are TRBV28 and TRBJ2-1; 9 nucleotides align to TRBD2. Per the germline V gene, CDR1 is MDHEN and CDR2 is SYDVKM. With V trimmed by 2 bases and J by 1 base, 3 bases remained unmatched. CDR3 length equals 16 residues. In DNA, the CDR3 is TGTGCCAGCAGTTTACAAACTAGCGGGTCCTACAATGAGCAGTTCTTC. This codes for CASSLQTSGSYNEQFF.

The chain employs TRBV28 and TRBJ2-1; 11 nucleotides match TRBD2. Germline assignment: CDR1 MDHEN and CDR2 SYDVKM. The CDR3 consists of 16 residues. Trimming at V came to 5 bases and at J to 7 bases, leaving 10 bases not matched to a gene. As DNA, the CDR3 is TGTGCCAGCAGTCCCCGACTAGCGGGAAATGATAATGAGCAGTTCTTC. It translates to CASSPRLAGNDNEQFF.

The V gene is TRBV5-4, the J gene TRBJ2-2, with D perhaps matching TRBD2 (6 bases). The CDR3 totals 15 residues. From germline, CDR1 is SGHNT and CDR2 YYREEE (reference sequence). Between the trimmed V and J ends, which lost 2 bases and 1 base, there was a span of 9 bases. In nucleotides, the CDR3 is TGTGCCAGCAGCTTAGGTAGCGGGAACACCGGGGAGCTGTTTTTT. Amino acids: CASSLGSGNTGELFF.

This CDR3 is CASSLDWTSTDTQYF. The CDR3, as DNA: TGCGCCAGCAGCTTGGATTGGACTAGCACAGATACGCAGTATTTT. The V and J genes are TRBV5-1 and TRBJ2-3; maybe TRBD2 (5 bases). V was shortened by 0 bases and J by 0 bases, with 8 bases between the two germline ends. CDR3 length equals 15 residues. CDR1 and CDR2 (germline): SGHRS, YFSETQ.

This rearrangement joins TRBV7-2 to TRBJ2-7; TRBD2 matches at 7 bases. CDR1 and CDR2 (germline): SGHTA, FQGNSA. The CDR3 extends over 15 amino acids. Trimming at V came to 3 bases and at J to 4 bases, leaving 9 bases not matched to a gene. The CDR3 DNA reads TGTGCCAGCAGCTTTTCTTCGGGAGGTGGGTACGAGCAGTACTTC. Its translation: CASSFSSGGGYEQYF.

This clone was counted once. This chain joins TRBV7-9 and TRBJ1-1; unclear D gene. Deletions cut 5 bases from V and 4 bases from J, with 5 bases between. Germline V CDR1 and CDR2: SEHNR, FQNEAQ (reference sequence). The length of the CDR3 is 11 residues. The CDR3 coding sequence is TGTGCCAGCAGCCCCTCCACTGAAGCTTTCTTT. This codes for CASSPSTEAFF.

This chain joins TRBV5-1 and TRBJ1-6; 7 bases agree with TRBD1. J lost 10 bases, V lost 0 bases, and 7 bases had no gene match. Germline CDR1 is SGHRS and CDR2 is YFSETQ. The CDR3 has 15 amino acids. The CDR3 is CASSLGQGFGSPLHF. CDR3 bases: TGCGCCAGCAGCTTGGGACAGGGATTTGGATCACCCCTCCACTTT.

The V gene is TRBV11-3, the J gene TRBJ2-1, with TRBD2 identical over 15 bases. The CDR3 consists of 16 residues. The trim removed 0 bases at V and 7 bases at J, leaving 1 base unmatched. Looked up from germline, CDR1 is SGHNT and CDR2 is YENEEA. CDR3 bases: TGTGCCAGCAGCTTAGATGGGACTAGCGGGGGGAATGAGCAGTTCTTC. Translated: CASSLDGTSGGNEQFF. Filled out from reference TRBV11-3 and TRBJ2-1, the complete variable domain reads EAGVVQSPRYKIIEKKQPVAFWCNPISGHNTLYWYLQNLGQGPELLIRYENEEAVDDSQLPKDRFSAERLKGVDSTLKIQPAELGDSAVYLCASSLDGTSGGNEQFFGPGTRLTVL.

This chain connects TRBV11-3 to TRBJ2-1; 10 nucleotides line up with TRBD1. Germline V CDR1 and CDR2: SGHNT, YENEEA. This CDR3 is built from 14 residues. With 5 bases clipped from V and 7 bases from J, the junction kept 5 bases outside the gene matches. CDR3 sequence reads: CASSRSDRGNEQFF. CDR3 DNA sequence: TGTGCCAGCAGCAGATCGGACAGGGGGAATGAGCAGTTCTTC.

This sequence joins TRBV4-1 and TRBJ1-4; 9 bases match TRBD1. Germline values: CDR1 MGHRA, CDR2 YSYEKL. V was pared by 4 bases and J by 7 bases, with 10 bases of the junction left unmatched. The CDR3 is made up of 16 amino acids. CDR3 in amino acids: CASSRLWDRVGEKLFF. CDR3 bases: TGCGCCAGCAGCCGATTATGGGACAGGGTGGGTGAAAAACTGTTTTTT.

This clone was detected only once. The rearrangement joins TRBV29-1 to TRBJ2-7; D is uncertain. Germline V lookup: CDR1 SQVTM, CDR2 ANQGSEA. This CDR3 is 12 amino acids long. Trimming took 4 bases from V and 4 from J, leaving 11 bases between them. The CDR3 reads CSVVLTGYEQYF. DNA for the CDR3: TGCAGCGTTGTCCTGACTGGGTACGAGCAGTACTTC.

The chain recombines TRBV10-3 with TRBJ2-7; a possible D gene is TRBD2 (6 bases). The CDR3 totals 11 residues. CDR1 is ENHRY, CDR2 SYGVKD, per germline. V lost 6 bases to trimming and J lost 4 bases, with 7 bases between them. In DNA, the CDR3 is TGTGCCATCAGGGACTATTACGAGCAGTACTTC. It is translated as CAIRDYYEQYF.

CDR3 region: CASSQPTTSGPQHF. DNA for the CDR3: TGCGCCAGCAGCCAACCCACGACATCAGGGCCCCAGCATTTT. The V gene is TRBV4-1, the J gene TRBJ1-5, with unresolved D. V lost 2 bases and J 9 bases, leaving 14 bases between the germline ends. CDR1 and CDR2 (germline): MGHRA, YSYEKL. This CDR3 has 14 amino acids.

The chain is built from TRBV6-4 and TRBJ1-5, with D possibly TRBD1 on 5 matching bases. V lost 8 bases and J lost 0, with 29 bases in between. The V gene's germline CDR1 is MRHNA and CDR2 SNTAGT. The CDR3 extends over 20 amino acids. The CDR3 loop reads CASYLRAAQGGVYSNQPQHF. CDR3 coding DNA: TGTGCCAGCTACCTACGGGCCGCGCAGGGAGGGGTTTATAGCAATCAGCCCCAGCATTTT.

The table lists this clone with a count of one. The rearrangement uses TRBV2 and TRBJ1-1, with 12 bases aligning to TRBD1. The CDR3 totals 17 residues. CDR1 and CDR2 from the germline V gene are SNHLY and FYNNEI. V shed 6 bases, J shed 4 bases, and the junction held 12 bases outside the gene matches. The CDR3 protein is CASRLSLRDRGPTEAFF. The CDR3, as DNA: TGTGCCAGCAGGCTATCACTCCGGGACAGGGGGCCCACTGAAGCTTTCTTT.

V and J are TRBV5-1 and TRBJ2-7; D is perhaps TRBD2 (7 bases). The length of the CDR3 is 18 residues. Trimming pared 6 bases from V and 0 bases from J, leaving 25 bases between. Looked up from germline, CDR1 is SGHRS and CDR2 is YFSETQ. The CDR3 sequence is CASTLGGLAEVSSYEQYF. The CDR3 DNA follows: TGCGCCAGCACCCTGGGGGGGCTAGCGGAGGTGAGCTCCTACGAGCAGTACTTC.

The chain uses TRBV27 and TRBJ2-3; D might be TRBD2 (6 bases). The CDR3 runs 12 residues. V shed 6 bases and J shed 4 bases, with 8 bases lying between them. Germline V gene lookup returns CDR1 MNHEY and CDR2 SMNVEV (reference sequence). CDR3 in amino acids: CASRGGPDTQYF. The CDR3 DNA reads as TGTGCCAGCAGGGGAGGCCCAGATACGCAGTATTTT.